What follows are 28 T cell receptor delta chains derived from one specimen sequenced in a study of gamma-delta T cells after stem cell transplantation. TCRdb re-called the RT-PCR reads using CATT. The sample includes about 1,300 delta-chain clones, 2.7% of them seen just once. Sequenced sample: gamma-delta T cells. All receptors come from a human donor. It is not recorded whose cells these are; they may come from a transplant donor.

This clone turned up a few times. A far larger clone is only one base removed, so a read error is likely. This sample includes further DNA sequences coding for the same CDR3. The chain combines TRDV2 with TRDJ1; unclear D gene. The CDR3 runs 15 residues. V gave up 0 bases and J gave up 3 bases, with 13 bases separating them. Germline assignment: CDR1 GEAIGNYY and CDR2 EKD. The CDR3 sequence: CACDTVGSGSDKLIF. CDR3 in DNA: TGTGCCTGTGACACCGTTGGATCTGGCTCCGATAAACTCATCTTT.

This clone was seen a handful of times. A far larger clone is one base from this, pointing to a likely read error. Other nucleotide sequences in the sample specify the same CDR3. The chain recombines TRDV2 with TRDJ1; a weak D match, TRDD3 (5 bases). The V gene's germline CDR1 is GEAIGNYY and CDR2 EKD. The CDR3 extends over 15 amino acids. Deletions cut 3 bases from V and 6 bases from J, with 19 bases between. CDR3 loop: CACDPVDTASHKLIF. The CDR3 DNA reads TGTGCCTGTGACCCCGTAGATACTGCGAGCCATAAACTCATCTTT.

Regarding this clone: TCRdb records a much larger clone's protein for this DNA, with a difference at residue 11 that likely arises from a read error; the protein given is the translation of the DNA. The chain recombines TRDV2 with TRDJ1; 8 positions match TRDD3. The CDR3 is 18 residues long. Germline-derived CDR1 and CDR2 are GEAIGNYY and EKD. The V and J ends lost 2 bases and 3 bases, in that order; junction bases with no gene match: 16. CDR3 residues: CACDKVPLTGGRADKLIF. The DNA for the CDR3 is TGTGCCTGTGACAAGGTCCCCCTTACTGGGGGTAGGGCCGATAAACTCATCTTT.

Notes on this clone: A far larger clone is just one base off, so this is likely a read error. This sample includes further DNA sequences coding for the same CDR3. V usage is TRDV2 and J usage is TRDJ1; D uncertain. This CDR3 contains 11 residues. Per the germline V gene, CDR1 is GEAIGNYY and CDR2 is EKD. CDR3 protein: CACDQTDKLIF. In DNA form, the CDR3 reads TGCGCCTGTGACCAAACCGATAAACTCATCTTT.

Only a few counts were recorded for this clone. A single base is all that separates this from a far larger clone, so a read error is likely. This sample also contains other DNA sequences that code for the same CDR3. The genes are TRDV2 and TRDJ1; D is uncertain. Germline CDR1 GEAIGNYY, CDR2 EKD. The CDR3 contains 14 residues. The CDR3 nucleotides are TGTGCCTGTGACCCAGTACTGAACACCGATAAACTAATCTTT. This sequence encodes CACDPVLNTDKLIF.

This clone turned up a few times. Translating this DNA gives a protein that differs at residue 14 from the TCRdb one, which belongs to a much larger clone; a read error is likely, and the protein shown is this translation. The chain carries TRDV2 and TRDJ2; 9 bases are shared with TRDD3. CDR3 length: 18 amino acids. Germline loops: CDR1 GEAIGNYY, CDR2 EKD. The CDR3 protein is CACDTAELLGDVTTQLFF. CDR3 nucleotides: TGTGCCTGTGACACCGCCGAACTACTGGGGGACGTGACAACACAACTCTTCTTT.

Notes on this clone: A far larger clone is one nucleotide away, so this likely arose from a read error. Other DNA sequences from this sample encode an identical CDR3 as well. The chain combines TRDV2 with TRDJ1, with a possible D match to TRDD3 (6 bases). The CDR3 contains 19 residues. The V gene's germline CDR1 is GEAIGNYY and CDR2 EKD. The V end was cut by 3 bases, the J end by 3 bases, with 28 bases between. CDR3 nucleotides: TGTGCCTGTGACCCAGTTGCTCTGGGGCGACTCGAGACGGCCGATAAACTCATCTTT. It is translated as CACDPVALGRLETADKLIF.

In this sample, this clone is medium-sized. A far bigger clonotype differs at one base, so this is likely a read error. Other DNA sequences within the sample encode an identical CDR3. This chain joins TRDV2 and TRDJ1; 13 bases are shared with TRDD3. The CDR3 loop spans 15 amino acids. The germline V gene encodes CDR1 GEAIGNYY and CDR2 EKD. DNA for the CDR3: TGTGCCTGTGTCGAACTGGGGGATACGACCGATAAACTCATCTTC. It codes for CACVELGDTTDKLIF.

Worth noting for this clone: The protein held in TCRdb is that of a much larger clone and does not match this DNA's translation at residue 7, likely because of a read error; the protein shown is translated from the DNA. The V and J genes are TRDV2 and TRDJ1, with D possibly being TRDD3 (5 bases). The CDR3 sequence is 15 residues long. The germline CDR1 and CDR2 sequences are GEAIGNYY and EKD. Trimming left V 3 bases short and J 3 bases short, with 16 bases between. The CDR3 sequence is CACDRLEDISDKLIF. The CDR3 DNA reads as TGTGCCTGTGACCGACTGGAGGATATCTCCGATAAACTCATCTTT.

With respect to this clone: A far more abundant clone sits one base away, making this likely a read error. Other nucleotide sequences in the sample specify the same CDR3. J is TRDJ3 and V is TRDV2; 12 positions match TRDD3. Germline loops: CDR1 GEAIGNYY, CDR2 EKD. This CDR3 has 24 amino acids. V dropped 0 bases and J dropped 1; count of bases not matched to a gene: 18. The CDR3 DNA sequence: TGTGCCTGTGACACCGGCGGACTGGGGGATACCGCGGCGCCCGTGTCCTGGGACACCCGACAGATGTTTTTC. Its protein is CACDTGGLGDTAAPVSWDTRQMFF.

This clone has more than one count but fewer than ten. This probably arose from a read error, given a far larger clone one base away. The sample has other DNA sequences that encode this CDR3 too. V and J are TRDV2 and TRDJ1; 8 bases are a match to TRDD3. The V gene's germline CDR1 is GEAIGNYY and CDR2 EKD. The CDR3 has 17 amino acids. The V and J ends lost 0 bases and 5 bases, in that order; junction bases with no gene match: 13. CDR3 sequence (DNA): TGTGCCTGTGACACCGCGGAACTACTGGGGGCCACTGATAAACTCATCTTT. This codes for CACDTAELLGATDKLIF.

In regard to this clone: This DNA's translation differs at residue 5 from TCRdb's protein, which comes from a much larger clone; a read error is likely, and the protein shown is translated from the DNA. This chain's CDR3 is CACDPVLGDTRYTDKLIF. The CDR3 DNA reads TGTGCCTGTGACCCCGTACTGGGGGATACGAGATACACCGATAAACTCATCTTT. This chain connects TRDV2 to TRDJ1; the match to TRDD3 covers 13 bases. CDR3 length: 18 amino acids. The germline CDR1 and CDR2 sequences are GEAIGNYY and EKD. Trimming took 3 bases from V and 0 from J; bases not matched to a gene: 9.

This clone has more than one count but fewer than ten. TCRdb has a much larger clone's protein, which differs at residue 9 from the translation of this DNA, likely because of a read error; what is shown is the protein translated from the DNA. This chain uses TRDV2 with TRDJ1; D gene unclear. Per germline, CDR1 GEAIGNYY and CDR2 EKD. V was shortened by 3 bases and J by 0 bases, with 13 bases between the two germline ends. The CDR3 length is 15 residues. The CDR3: CACDLIGGHTDKLIF. For the CDR3, the DNA is TGTGCCTGTGACCTGATTGGTGGGCACACCGATAAACTCATCTTT.

On this clone itself: A read error is likely here: a far larger clone is one base away. Other DNA sequences in this specimen translate into the identical CDR3. The rearrangement uses TRDV2 and TRDJ1; TRDD3 might be the D (5 bases). Trimming removed 3 bases from V and 6 bases from J, with 22 bases in between. CDR3 length equals 16 residues. CDR1 is GEAIGNYY and CDR2 is EKD in the germline V gene. This chain's CDR3 is CACDPAWGPGPHKLIF. CDR3 sequence (DNA): TGTGCCTGTGACCCGGCATGGGGACCAGGCCCCCATAAACTCATCTTT.

Details on this clone: TCRdb records a much larger clone's protein for this DNA, with a difference at residue 10 that likely arises from a read error; the protein given is the translation of the DNA. The chain employs TRDV2 and TRDJ1, with 8 bases fitting TRDD3. The CDR3 has 17 residues. Germline CDR1 reads GEAIGNYY; CDR2 reads EKD. J gave up 3 bases and V 6 bases, and 17 bases lay outside the gene matches. The CDR3: CACNPLGDWSVADKLIF. The CDR3 nucleotides read TGTGCCTGTAACCCTTTGGGGGATTGGTCGGTGGCCGATAAACTCATCTTT.

This clone has a handful of counts. One base away lies a much larger clone, so this may be a sequencing read error. This CDR3 is also generated by other DNA sequences in the sample. V usage is TRDV1 and J usage is TRDJ1; TRDD3 agrees at 7 bases. The germline V gene has CDR1 TSWWSYY and CDR2 QGS. There are 19 residues in the CDR3. CDR3 DNA: TGCGCTCTTGGGGAATCCCTGCACCCTGGGGGTTCCAACACCGATAAACTCATCTTT. Translated: CALGESLHPGGSNTDKLIF.

This clone is hyperexpanded in the sample. Other nucleotide sequences in the sample specify the same CDR3. CDR3 DNA: TGTGCCTGTGACACCGTACTGGGGGATACGAGATACACCGATAAACTCATCTTT. Encoded protein: CACDTVLGDTRYTDKLIF. The chain joins TRDV2 to TRDJ1; 13 bases agree with TRDD3. The CDR3 is 18 residues long. V trimming: 0 bases; J trimming: 0 bases; junction bases outside the gene matches: 6. Germline CDR1 GEAIGNYY, CDR2 EKD.

This clone is large (0.1 to 1%). Different DNA sequences within this sample yield the same CDR3. The rearrangement uses TRDV2 and TRDJ1; 7 bases line up with TRDD3. The trim removed 0 bases at V and 3 bases at J, leaving 3 bases unmatched. This CDR3 spans 14 amino acids. Germline assignment: CDR1 GEAIGNYY and CDR2 EKD. The chain's CDR3 is CACDTLGGADKLIF. The CDR3, as DNA: TGTGCCTGTGACACCCTGGGGGGCGCCGATAAACTCATCTTT.

Of note for this clone: This likely traces to a read error, being one base from a far larger clone. This same CDR3 is encoded by further DNA sequences in the sample. J is TRDJ3 and V is TRDV2; D is perhaps TRDD3 (5 bases). Trimming removed 3 bases from V and 8 bases from J, with 16 bases in between. Germline CDR1 is GEAIGNYY and CDR2 is EKD. The CDR3 is 16 amino acids. For the CDR3, the DNA is TGTGCCTGTGACGCCGTACTAGGGGAGTACACCCGACAGATGTTTTTC. It codes for CACDAVLGEYTRQMFF.

A note on this clone: TCRdb lists the protein of a much larger clone for this DNA, which differs at residue 4, so this is likely a read error; the protein given here is translated from the DNA itself. V and J are TRDV2 and TRDJ1; 13 bases line up with TRDD3. CDR1 GEAIGNYY and CDR2 EKD come from the germline V gene. CDR3 size: 18 residues. This chain's CDR3 is CACGTVLGDTRYTDKLIF. In nucleotides, the CDR3 is TGTGCCTGTGGCACCGTACTGGGGGATACGAGATACACCGATAAACTCATCTTT.

This clone is medium-sized in the sample. Given a far larger clone just one base away, this is likely a sequencing read error. The same CDR3 arises from other DNA sequences in this sample as well. The DNA for the CDR3 is TGTGCCTGCGACACCGTGGGGCCTTCTTCTTACACCGATAAACTCATCTTT. Its translation is CACDTVGPSSYTDKLIF. The rearrangement uses TRDV2 and TRDJ1; D may be TRDD2 or TRDD3 (5 bases each). CDR3 length equals 17 residues. Germline lookup yields CDR1 GEAIGNYY and CDR2 EKD.

This clone has a handful of counts. The protein in TCRdb stems from a much larger clone and differs at residue 5 from this DNA's translation, likely a read error; here the protein is translated from the DNA. The rearrangement links TRDV3 to TRDJ1; D remains ambiguous. V lost 5 bases and J lost 0, with 22 bases in between. The CDR3 is made up of 16 amino acids. Germline values: CDR1 TVYSNPD, CDR2 GDNSRS (reference sequence). CDR3 nucleotides: TGTGCCCCCCACGCTTGTGTCGGGCTGTACACCGATAAACTCATCTTT. It is translated as CAPHACVGLYTDKLIF.

Concerning this clone: This likely stems from a read error, as it lies one base from a far larger clone. The sample holds other DNA sequences that translate to the same CDR3. The V gene is TRDV2, the J gene TRDJ1; 8 nucleotides agree with TRDD3. V gave up 1 base and J gave up 6 bases; unmatched junction bases: 21. The CDR3 covers 19 residues. Per germline, CDR1 GEAIGNYY and CDR2 EKD. CDR3 amino acids: CACDTIFSTGGPTIHKLIF. CDR3 in DNA: TGTGCCTGTGACACTATTTTCAGTACTGGGGGCCCCACGATCCATAAACTCATCTTT.

In regard to this clone: One base separates it from a far larger clone, so it is likely a read error. Other DNA sequences in this specimen translate into the identical CDR3. V is TRDV2 and J is TRDJ1, with 13 bases fitting TRDD3. The CDR3 is made up of 18 amino acids. Looked up from germline, CDR1 is GEAIGNYY and CDR2 is EKD. CDR3 protein: CACDTVLGDTRYTDKLIF. In DNA, the CDR3 is TGTGCCTGTGACACCGTACTGGGGGATACGAGATACACCGATAAGCTCATCTTT.

Concerning this clone: A far larger clone lies a single base away; this is likely a read error. Other DNA sequences in the sample encode the same CDR3. The chain joins TRDV2 to TRDJ1; D uncertain. This CDR3 is 11 amino acids long. Per germline, CDR1 GEAIGNYY and CDR2 EKD. V gave up 7 bases and J gave up 2 bases, with 7 bases separating them. DNA of the CDR3: TGTGCCTGCGACCAAACCGATAAACTCATCTTT. It specifies CACDQTDKLIF.

This clone came up a few times. With a far larger clone one base away, a read error is the likely cause. This specimen includes other DNA sequences encoding the same CDR3. V and J are TRDV2 and TRDJ1; D not certain. Germline loops: CDR1 GEAIGNYY, CDR2 EKD. CDR3 length equals 16 residues. This CDR3 reads CACDFVQLDNTDKLIF. Here the CDR3 DNA reads TGCGCCTGTGACTTTGTACAGCTGGACAACACCGATAAACTCATCTTT.

V gene TRDV2 combines with J gene TRDJ1; 11 bases are shared with TRDD3. CDR1 is GEAIGNYY and CDR2 is EKD in the germline V gene. This CDR3 is 18 amino acids long. The trim removed 1 base at V and 3 bases at J, leaving 12 bases unmatched. In nucleotides, the CDR3 is TGTGCCTGTGACACGTCGTGGGGGATACGCCGGGGGTCCGATAAACTCATCTTT. It specifies CACDTSWGIRRGSDKLIF.

In the case of this clone: TCRdb's listed protein matches a much larger clone and diverges from this DNA's translation at residue 8, likely through a read error; the protein shown comes from the DNA. The CDR3 DNA reads TGTGCCTGTGACACCTTACTCCGTGTGCCTTACACCGGGAAACTCATCTTT. Amino acids: CACDTLLRVPYTGKLIF. The chain joins TRDV2 to TRDJ1; D remains ambiguous. Trimming took off 0 bases at V and 8 bases at J, with 24 bases between the two ends. Per germline, CDR1 GEAIGNYY and CDR2 EKD. There are 17 residues in the CDR3.